These 25 T cell receptor beta chains share one sample of origin, sequenced in a study of cytomegalovirus exposure and HLA in healthy donors. The protocol was immunoSEQ multiplex PCR, while the TCRdb copy is restricted to in-frame clones and leaves out a portion. The data hold 200,000 to 300,000 clones, with less than 95% observed a single time. The sequenced sample was PBMCs. These receptors originate from a woman in her 30s in good health and CMV-seronegative.

This clone was seen a handful of times. V gene TRBV19 combines with J gene TRBJ1-3; 8 nucleotides agree with TRBD1. The trim removed 10 bases at V and 6 bases at J, leaving 11 bases unmatched. CDR1 is LNHDA and CDR2 is SQIVND in the germline V gene (reference sequence). The CDR3 loop spans 14 amino acids. In nucleotides, the CDR3 is TGTGCCACGGTCGCGGGACAGGCTCCAAACACCATATATTTT. Translating gives CATVAGQAPNTIYF.

The chain carries TRBV29-1 and TRBJ2-4; weak D call: TRBD1 (6 bases). The CDR3 consists of 16 residues. The germline CDR1 and CDR2 sequences are SQVTM and ANQGSEA. V lost 3 bases and J lost 3, with 18 bases in between. The CDR3 region is CSVDGGTLVGKNIQYF. Here the CDR3 DNA reads TGCAGCGTTGATGGGGGCACGTTGGTGGGCAAAAACATTCAGTACTTC.

CDR3 sequence (DNA): TGTGCCAGCAGCTTGGTGGCTCGGAGCTCCTACAATGAGCAGTTCTTC. The encoded protein is CASSLVARSSYNEQFF. The genes are TRBV5-6 and TRBJ2-1; D ambiguous. There are 16 residues in the CDR3. Trimming stripped 0 bases from V and 0 bases from J, with 10 bases between. Germline V gene data show CDR1 as SGHDT and CDR2 as YYEEEE.

Written as DNA, the CDR3 is TGTGCCAGCAGTGAATTGGACGGCTCCTACAATGAGCAGTTCTTC. Translating it yields CASSELDGSYNEQFF. The chain employs TRBV6-1 and TRBJ2-1; D call uncertain. The CDR3 sequence is 15 residues long. Deletions cut 2 bases from V and 0 bases from J, with 8 bases between. Germline lookup yields CDR1 MNHNS and CDR2 SASEGT.

This chain links TRBV19 with TRBJ2-2, with TRBD1 identical over 9 bases. The V and J ends lost 5 bases and 5 bases, in that order; junction bases with no gene match: 12. The germline V gene has CDR1 LNHDA and CDR2 SQIVND (reference sequence). This CDR3 spans 17 amino acids. CDR3 DNA sequence: TGTGCCAGTAGTCGACAGGGGGGACTGGGGTGGACCGGGGAGCTGTTTTTT. This encodes CASSRQGGLGWTGELFF.

The chain couples TRBV28 to TRBJ1-5; D possibly corresponds to TRBD1 (6 bases). The CDR3 consists of 14 residues. Trimming took off 6 bases at V and 6 bases at J, with 15 bases between the two ends. Germline-derived CDR1 and CDR2 are MDHEN and SYDVKM. This chain's CDR3 is CASSHGGGLQPQHF. Here the CDR3 DNA reads TGTGCCAGCAGCCATGGAGGGGGACTTCAGCCCCAGCATTTT. The variable domain in full, completed from reference TRBV28 and TRBJ1-5, reads DVKVTQSSRYLVKRTGEKVFLECVQDMDHENMFWYRQDPGLGLRLIYFSYDVKMKEKGDIPEGYSVSREKKERFSLILESASTNQTSMYLCASSHGGGLQPQHFGDGTRLSIL.

The rearrangement uses TRBV27 and TRBJ2-3, with 8 bases aligning to TRBD2. CDR3 length: 15 amino acids. J lost 0 bases, V lost 5 bases, and 4 bases had no gene match. Germline V gives CDR1 MNHEY, CDR2 SMNVEV (reference sequence). The CDR3 DNA sequence: TGTGCCAGCAGTGGCGCTAGCGGGAGCACAGATACGCAGTATTTT. It encodes CASSGASGSTDTQYF.

The V call is TRBV29-1, the J call TRBJ2-7; TRBD2 is a possible D gene (6 bases). The CDR3 has 12 amino acids. From germline, CDR1 is SQVTM and CDR2 ANQGSEA. Trimming pared 1 base from V and 7 bases from J, leaving 11 bases between. The CDR3 sequence: CSVEAVGGEQYF. Here the CDR3 DNA reads TGCAGCGTTGAAGCCGTGGGGGGAGAGCAGTACTTC.

V is TRBV25-1 and J is TRBJ2-7; possibly TRBD1 for D (6 bases). The CDR3 is made up of 12 amino acids. Trimming removed 9 bases from V and 7 bases from J, with 16 bases in between. Looked up from germline, CDR1 is MGHDK and CDR2 is SYGVNS. The CDR3 reads CASNRERGEQYF. DNA for the CDR3: TGTGCCAGTAACAGGGAGAGGGGGGAGCAGTACTTC.

The gene calls are TRBV10-3 and TRBJ2-7, with D maybe TRBD1 (5 bases). The CDR3 has 11 amino acids. Germline CDR1 ENHRY, CDR2 SYGVKD. V lost 11 bases and J 5 bases, leaving 13 bases between the germline ends. CDR3 nucleotides: TGTGCCTCGGGCAGGGTCGACGAGCAGTACTTC. As protein: CASGRVDEQYF.

The chain combines TRBV5-5 with TRBJ2-5; the match to TRBD2 covers 9 bases. The CDR3 is 16 amino acids. V trimming: 1 base; J trimming: 4 bases; junction bases outside the gene matches: 8. CDR1 SGHKS and CDR2 YYEKEE come from the germline V gene (reference sequence). This chain's CDR3 is CASSLRAGGPGETQYF. Here the CDR3 DNA reads TGTGCCAGCAGCTTGAGGGCGGGAGGGCCTGGAGAGACCCAGTACTTC.

This clone occurred a few times. The chain joins TRBV18 to TRBJ2-3; a possible D gene is TRBD1 (6 bases). Per germline, CDR1 KGHSH and CDR2 LQKENI. This CDR3 contains 16 residues. The V end lost 4 bases, the J end lost 2 bases, and 16 bases lay between the germline ends. The CDR3, as DNA: TGTGCCAGCTCACTCCTACAGGGTCTAGACACAGATACGCAGTATTTT. This sequence encodes CASSLLQGLDTDTQYF.

J is TRBJ2-7 and V is TRBV19; tentative D call: TRBD1 (6 bases). Deletions cut 5 bases from V and 5 bases from J, with 16 bases between. CDR3 length: 14 residues. The germline gives CDR1 LNHDA, CDR2 SQIVND (reference sequence). The CDR3 nucleotides are TGTGCCAGTAGTCCGGGACACATTCTGAACGAGCAGTACTTC. Its translation is CASSPGHILNEQYF.

The chain has TRBV5-1 and TRBJ2-7; 12 bases fit TRBD2. Per germline, CDR1 SGHRS and CDR2 YFSETQ. The length of the CDR3 is 15 residues. With V trimmed by 3 bases and J by 9 bases, 10 bases remained unmatched. The CDR3: CASSSDLGTSGLQYF. The CDR3 DNA reads TGCGCCAGCAGCTCCGATTTAGGGACTAGCGGGTTGCAGTACTTC.

The chain joins TRBV2 to TRBJ1-2; no clear D. Looked up from germline, CDR1 is SNHLY and CDR2 is FYNNEI. The CDR3 totals 17 residues. Trimming took off 6 bases at V and 4 bases at J, with 24 bases between the two ends. CDR3 nucleotides: TGTGCCAGCAGCCAGCAAAGAGGCTTAACACGATCCTATGGCTACACCTTC. Its protein is CASSQQRGLTRSYGYTF.

The rearrangement uses TRBV11-3 and TRBJ2-2; 8 positions match TRBD2. J gave up 6 bases and V 5 bases, and 8 bases lay outside the gene matches. This CDR3 comprises 15 residues. Looked up from germline, CDR1 is SGHNT and CDR2 is YENEEA. DNA for the CDR3: TGTGCCAGCAGCCCATCGGGAGGGGCCCCCGGGGAGCTGTTTTTT. Protein product: CASSPSGGAPGELFF.

The rearrangement uses TRBV29-1 and TRBJ2-1, with TRBD2 as a possible D gene (5 bases). V was cut by 6 bases and J by 9 bases, with 9 bases left in between. Germline V gives CDR1 SQVTM, CDR2 ANQGSEA. The CDR3 runs to 10 residues. The CDR3 loop is CSVYAGEQFF. CDR3 DNA sequence: TGCAGCGTCTATGCGGGTGAGCAGTTCTTC.

The chain recombines TRBV27 with TRBJ1-5; D gene unclear. Trimming shortened V by 6 bases and J by 7 bases, and 16 bases separated the two germline ends. CDR1 and CDR2 from the germline V gene are MNHEY and SMNVEV (reference sequence). The CDR3 loop spans 14 amino acids. The CDR3 region has the DNA TGTGCCAGCAGCCTAGCCACCGGTGGCCAGCCCCAGCATTTT. Translated, it gives CASSLATGGQPQHF.

V is TRBV2 and J is TRBJ2-3, with TRBD2 matching 8 bases. Losses at the gene ends were 3 bases for V and 4 bases for J; bases not matched to a gene: 12. The germline V gene encodes CDR1 SNHLY and CDR2 FYNNEI. The CDR3 sequence is 17 residues long. The CDR3 coding sequence is TGTGCCAGCAGTGAGATAGTTGGACTAGCCTTGGCAGATACGCAGTATTTT. The encoded protein is CASSEIVGLALADTQYF.

This chain connects TRBV2 to TRBJ2-7; unclear D gene. Germline V CDR1 and CDR2: SNHLY, FYNNEI. Trimming removed 9 bases at V and 6 bases at J, with 12 bases between. The CDR3 runs to 11 residues. The CDR3 region has the DNA TGTGCCAGTAGGTCGACCGCCGAGCAGTACTTC. Protein product: CASRSTAEQYF. Together with reference TRBV2 and TRBJ2-7, the CDR3 gives the full variable domain: EPEVTQTPSHQVTQMGQEVILRCVPISNHLYFYWYRQILGQKVEFLVSFYNNEISEKSEIFDDQFSVERPDGSNFTLKIRSTKLEDSAMYFCASRSTAEQYFGPGTRLTVT.

This chain uses TRBV5-1 with TRBJ2-3, with 13 bases that match TRBD2. Germline CDR1 SGHRS, CDR2 YFSETQ. The CDR3 contains 15 residues. V lost 5 bases, J lost 6 bases, and 6 bases stayed unmatched. The CDR3 region has the DNA TGCGCCAGCAGAGGACTAGCGGGAGCTTTCGATACGCAGTATTTT. Its translation is CASRGLAGAFDTQYF.

The chain combines TRBV5-6 with TRBJ2-5; 8 positions agree with TRBD2. Germline V gives CDR1 SGHDT, CDR2 YYEEEE. This CDR3 is 15 amino acids long. V trimming: 0 bases; J trimming: 1 base; junction bases outside the gene matches: 2. The CDR3 here is CASSLAAGGQETQYF. The CDR3, as DNA: TGTGCCAGCAGCTTGGCCGCGGGAGGCCAAGAGACCCAGTACTTC.

The V gene is TRBV14, the J gene TRBJ2-7; D possibly corresponds to TRBD2 (5 bases). Germline lookup yields CDR1 SGHDN and CDR2 FVKESK. CDR3 length equals 13 residues. Between the trimmed V and J ends, which lost 1 base and 5 bases, there was a span of 9 bases. The CDR3 region is CASSQVGMDEQYF. The CDR3 coding sequence is TGTGCCAGCAGCCAAGTCGGGATGGACGAGCAGTACTTC.

This chain links TRBV30 with TRBJ1-1, with 8 bases identical to TRBD1. This CDR3 comprises 13 residues. Unmatched junction bases numbered 4, after V lost 2 bases and J lost 5 bases. CDR1 GTSNPN and CDR2 SVGIG come from the germline V gene (reference sequence). CDR3 in amino acids: CAWSRQGLTEAFF. The CDR3 coding sequence is TGTGCCTGGAGTAGACAGGGGTTGACTGAAGCTTTCTTT.

The rearrangement links TRBV18 to TRBJ2-5, with 10 bases lining up with TRBD1. Germline CDR1 is KGHSH and CDR2 is LQKENI. The CDR3 consists of 14 residues. The V and J ends lost 2 bases and 6 bases, in that order; junction bases with no gene match: 3. CDR3 DNA: TGTGCCAGCTCACCAGGGACAGGGGTAAAGACCCAGTACTTC. This encodes CASSPGTGVKTQYF. Full variable domain (missing parts from reference TRBV18 and TRBJ2-5): NAGVMQNPRHLVRRRGQEARLRCSPMKGHSHVYWYRQLPEEGLKFMVYLQKENIIDESGMPKERFSAEFPKEGPSILRIQQVVRGDSAAYFCASSPGTGVKTQYFGPGTRLLVL.